This TCR beta chain was recorded in a study of blood T cell repertoires in COVID-19 (TCRdb year 2020). At the level of the whole study: Samples from collaborators originated in the United States, Italy and Spain and spanned both the acute and convalescent phases of COVID-19. Deeply sampled blood TCRbeta repertoires from subjects exposed to, actively infected with, or recovered from COVID-19 were included in the dataset. Samples were obtained from the ongoing ImmuneRACE study (first 160 participants) and from 1,254 subjects provided by 6 global collaborators. The material from the prospective study consisted of cDNA or gDNA derived from T cells, B-cell-depleted T cells, or PBMCs. A de-identified subject ID, COVID-19 status, age in years and sex were almost always included in the sample metadata. HLA class I and class II types, where available, came from metadata supplied by the sample provider rather than from assay-based typing. The repertoires were released in a freely available public database meant as a resource for research on the immune response to SARS-CoV-2. Broad study findings and their caveats: The quantity of clinical and demographic metadata differed by source and by participant and was supplied without curation.

Concerning this clone: It lacks a known antigen. The record has no base qualities; no much larger clone is one base away.

The germline V gene encodes CDR1 LNHNV and CDR2 YYDKDF (reference sequence). Cut back by 1 base and 4 bases, the V and J ends lie 16 bases apart. The CDR3 contains 16 residues, cysteine and phenylalanine counted. The CDR3 DNA has 48 bases and is translated from base 1. Whole blood was collected in K2EDTA tubes by collaborating institutions according to the institutions' own protocols. For TCRbeta analysis, collaborators shipped samples in one of three forms: frozen whole blood, isolated PBMCs, or DNA extracted from either of those sample types. TCRbeta CDR3 regions were amplified from genomic DNA using the immunoSEQ Assay, a bias-controlled multiplex PCR. The authors' pipeline ran thus. Nucleated cell counts per sample were estimated from amplification of reference gene primers within the assay. To quantify the absolute abundance of each unique TCRbeta CDR3 rearrangement, sequence reads were collapsed and filtered. Productive Simpson clonality was computed per sample as the square root of Simpson's diversity index over productive rearrangements. TCRdb carries this immuneACCESS record with in-frame sequences only. Its versions omit some clonotypes, under half of them owing to an unresolved V gene in the studies checked, with the rest unexplained. V, J and clone size derive from that table, while D and trimming were established from the DNA sequence. Across this sample there are about 74,000 clones, with about 83% seen only once. Of the sample, 30% to 45% is held by the ten largest clones.

This TCR derives from a man between 65 and 85 years old with acute or convalescent COVID-19. Rearrangement joined TRBV15 to TRBJ1-2; the D region possibly corresponds to TRBD1 (5 bases align). The sequencing sample was made of peripheral blood. The encoded CDR3 is CATSRVLTSQGYGYTF. The nucleotide sequence is given as TGTGCCACCAGCAGAGTTCTCACATCTCAGGGCTATGGCTACACCTTC.